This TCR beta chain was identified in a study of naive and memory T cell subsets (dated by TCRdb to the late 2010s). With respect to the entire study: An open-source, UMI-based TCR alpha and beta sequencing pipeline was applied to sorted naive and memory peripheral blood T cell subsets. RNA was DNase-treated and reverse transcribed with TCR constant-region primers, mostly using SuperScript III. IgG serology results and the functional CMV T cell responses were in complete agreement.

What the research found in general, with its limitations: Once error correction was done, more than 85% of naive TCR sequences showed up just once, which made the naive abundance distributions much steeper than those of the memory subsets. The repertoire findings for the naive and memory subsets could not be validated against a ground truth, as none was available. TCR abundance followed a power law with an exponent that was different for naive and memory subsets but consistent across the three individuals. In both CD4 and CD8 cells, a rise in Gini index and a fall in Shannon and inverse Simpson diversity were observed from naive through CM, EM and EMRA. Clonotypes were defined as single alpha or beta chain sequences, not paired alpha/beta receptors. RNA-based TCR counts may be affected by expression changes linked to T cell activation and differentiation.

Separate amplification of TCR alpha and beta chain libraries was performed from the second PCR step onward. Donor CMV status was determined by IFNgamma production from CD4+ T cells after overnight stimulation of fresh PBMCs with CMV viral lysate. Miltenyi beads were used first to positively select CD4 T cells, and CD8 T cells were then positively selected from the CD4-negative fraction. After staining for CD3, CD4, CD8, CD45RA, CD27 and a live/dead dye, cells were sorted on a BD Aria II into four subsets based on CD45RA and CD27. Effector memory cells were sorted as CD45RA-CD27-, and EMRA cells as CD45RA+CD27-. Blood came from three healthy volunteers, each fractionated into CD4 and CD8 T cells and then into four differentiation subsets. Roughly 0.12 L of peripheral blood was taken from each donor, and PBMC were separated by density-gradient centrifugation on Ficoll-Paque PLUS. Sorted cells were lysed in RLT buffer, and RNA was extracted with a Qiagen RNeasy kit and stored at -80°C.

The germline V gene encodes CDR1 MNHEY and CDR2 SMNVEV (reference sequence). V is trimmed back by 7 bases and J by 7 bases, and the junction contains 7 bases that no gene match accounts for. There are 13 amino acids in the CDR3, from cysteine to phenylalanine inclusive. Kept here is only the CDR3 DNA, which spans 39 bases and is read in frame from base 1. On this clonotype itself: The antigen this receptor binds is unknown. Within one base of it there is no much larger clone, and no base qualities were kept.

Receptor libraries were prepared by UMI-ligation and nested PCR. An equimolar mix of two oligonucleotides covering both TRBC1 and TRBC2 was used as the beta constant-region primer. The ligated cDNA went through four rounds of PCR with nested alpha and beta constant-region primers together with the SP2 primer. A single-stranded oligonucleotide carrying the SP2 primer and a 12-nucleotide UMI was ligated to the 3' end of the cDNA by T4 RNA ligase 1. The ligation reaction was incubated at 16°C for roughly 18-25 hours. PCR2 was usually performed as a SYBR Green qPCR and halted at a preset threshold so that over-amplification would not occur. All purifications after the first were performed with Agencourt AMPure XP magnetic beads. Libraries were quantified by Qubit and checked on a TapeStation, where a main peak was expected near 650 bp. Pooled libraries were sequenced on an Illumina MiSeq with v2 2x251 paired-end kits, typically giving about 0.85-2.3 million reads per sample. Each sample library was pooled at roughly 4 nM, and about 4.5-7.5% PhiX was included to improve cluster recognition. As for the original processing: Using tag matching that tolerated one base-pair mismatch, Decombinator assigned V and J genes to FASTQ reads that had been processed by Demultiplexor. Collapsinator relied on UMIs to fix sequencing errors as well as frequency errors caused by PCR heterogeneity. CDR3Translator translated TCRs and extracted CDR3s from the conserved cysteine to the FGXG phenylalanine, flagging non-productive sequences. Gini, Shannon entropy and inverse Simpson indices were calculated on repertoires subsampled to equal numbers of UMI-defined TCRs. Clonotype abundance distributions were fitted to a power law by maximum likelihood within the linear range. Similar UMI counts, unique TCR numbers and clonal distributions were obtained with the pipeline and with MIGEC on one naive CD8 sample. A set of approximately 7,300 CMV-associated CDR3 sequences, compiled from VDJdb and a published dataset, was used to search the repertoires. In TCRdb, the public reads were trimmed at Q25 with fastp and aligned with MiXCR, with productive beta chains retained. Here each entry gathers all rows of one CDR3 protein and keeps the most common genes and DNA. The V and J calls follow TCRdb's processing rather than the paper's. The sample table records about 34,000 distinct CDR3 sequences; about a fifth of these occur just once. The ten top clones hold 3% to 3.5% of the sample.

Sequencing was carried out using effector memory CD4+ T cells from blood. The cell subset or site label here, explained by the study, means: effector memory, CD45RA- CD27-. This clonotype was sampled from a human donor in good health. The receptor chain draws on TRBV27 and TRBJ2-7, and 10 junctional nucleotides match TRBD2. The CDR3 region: CASNLAGAGEQYF. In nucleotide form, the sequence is TGTGCCAGCAACCTAGCGGGAGCGGGGGAGCAGTACTTC.